The present entry profiles one T cell receptor beta chain with its context. The sample belongs to a study of blood T cell repertoires in COVID-19. Sequenced by immunoSEQ multiplex PCR; TCRdb stores in-frame clones only, minus some. The sample lists 160,000 or so clones, roughly 80% seen once, with roughly 0.56% in the top ten. The germline V gene encodes CDR1 MGHRA and CDR2 YSYEKL. V lost 1 base to trimming and J lost 0 bases, with 16 bases between them. CDR3 length: 18 residues. The receptor was derived from a man aged 60 to 69 with acute or convalescent COVID-19. Sequenced input: peripheral blood. V is TRBV4-1 and J is TRBJ1-5, with D tentatively TRBD1 (6 bases). CDR3 loop: CASSQGPQGIYSNQPQHF. In DNA, the CDR3 is TGCGCCAGCAGCCAAGGGCCGCAGGGGATCTATAGCAATCAGCCCCAGCATTTT.